These 28 T cell receptor beta chains originate from one sample sequenced in a study of cytomegalovirus exposure and HLA in healthy donors. PCR used 60 Vbeta primers and 13 Jbeta primers. Sequencing used immunoSEQ multiplex PCR; TCRdb keeps in-frame clones, though not all of them. The sample records tens of thousands of clones, roughly four fifths being singletons. The sequenced material came from PBMCs. The receptors stem from a man aged 18 to 29 in good health and CMV-seronegative.

The chain recombines TRBV27 with TRBJ2-3; D remains ambiguous. V was pared by 6 bases and J by 6 bases, with 16 bases between. Germline CDR1 and CDR2: MNHEY and SMNVEV (reference sequence). This CDR3 is built from 14 residues. CDR3: CASRRLEDADTQYF. CDR3 DNA sequence: TGTGCCAGCAGACGCCTCGAGGATGCGGATACGCAGTATTTT.

This clone was counted a few times. The gene calls are TRBV7-2 and TRBJ2-5; no reliable D call. Deletions cut 3 bases from V and 5 bases from J, with 10 bases between. CDR3 size: 13 residues. Germline CDR1 is SGHTA and CDR2 is FQGNSA. CDR3 coding DNA: TGTGCCAGCAGCTTCGGGTCCCCGGAGACCCAGTACTTC. Protein: CASSFGSPETQYF. Full variable domain (missing parts from reference TRBV7-2 and TRBJ2-5): GAGVSQSPSNKVTEKGKDVELRCDPISGHTALYWYRQSLGQGLEFLIYFQGNSAPDKSGLPSDRFSAERTGGSVSTLTIQRTQQEDSAVYLCASSFGSPETQYFGPGTRLLVL.

The V gene is TRBV13, the J gene TRBJ2-5, with 11 nucleotides matching TRBD2. Germline values: CDR1 PRHDT, CDR2 FYEKMQ (reference sequence). The length of the CDR3 is 16 residues. The V and J ends lost 5 bases and 2 bases, in that order; junction bases with no gene match: 7. CDR3 nucleotides: TGTGCCAGCAGCGGTCGACTAGCGGGGATACAAGAGACCCAGTACTTC. It codes for CASSGRLAGIQETQYF.

This clone was observed a few times. The chain combines TRBV7-2 with TRBJ1-1, with 10 bases lining up with TRBD1. Germline CDR1 reads SGHTA; CDR2 reads FQGNSA. Trimming cost V 1 base and J 1 base; bases outside gene matches: 3. This CDR3 is built from 16 residues. The CDR3 DNA sequence: TGTGCCAGCAGCTTAGGAAGGACAGGGGGGAACACTGAAGCTTTCTTT. Its protein is CASSLGRTGGNTEAFF.

CDR3: CASSQDAPLAGGALNEQFF. The CDR3 nucleotides are TGCGCCAGCAGCCAAGATGCCCCACTAGCGGGGGGGGCCCTAAATGAGCAGTTCTTC. J is TRBJ2-1 and V is TRBV4-1; 13 bases match TRBD2. After removal of 0 bases from V and 7 bases from J, the junction contained 12 bases not matched to a gene. The germline V gene encodes CDR1 MGHRA and CDR2 YSYEKL. The length of the CDR3 is 19 residues.

The genes are TRBV7-2 and TRBJ2-7, with unresolved D. CDR1 and CDR2 from the germline V gene are SGHTA and FQGNSA. V lost 4 bases and J lost 0, with 10 bases in between. The CDR3 consists of 14 residues. Here the CDR3 DNA reads TGTGCCAGCAGCTCTCGCGTGAGCTCCTACGAGCAGTACTTC. Translating it yields CASSSRVSSYEQYF.

The rearrangement links TRBV7-3 to TRBJ2-3, with D perhaps matching TRBD1 (5 bases). Germline V gene sequence: CDR1 SGHTA, CDR2 FQGTGA. Trimming removed 0 bases from V and 6 bases from J, with 10 bases in between. This CDR3 has 14 residues. This chain's CDR3 is CASSLTQGTDTQYF. Written as DNA, the CDR3 is TGTGCCAGCAGCTTAACTCAGGGTACGGATACGCAGTATTTT.

The chain carries TRBV7-2 and TRBJ2-1; 8 positions agree with TRBD2. CDR3 length: 14 residues. The V gene's germline CDR1 is SGHTA and CDR2 FQGNSA. The junction had 7 bases not matched to a gene; V was cut back by 5 bases and J by 7 bases. As DNA, the CDR3 is TGTGCCAGCAGCACCGGGACTAGTTCTAATGAGCAGTTCTTC. This sequence encodes CASSTGTSSNEQFF.

This clone has a single count. The J gene is TRBJ2-3, the V gene TRBV28, with 10 bases matching TRBD2. V lost 7 bases to trimming and J lost 5 bases; unmatched junction nucleotides: 12. Per the germline V gene, CDR1 is MDHEN and CDR2 is SYDVKM. The CDR3 has 16 residues. CDR3 loop: CASTTRSSGRRDTQYF. DNA of the CDR3: TGTGCCAGCACCACCCGATCTAGCGGGAGACGAGATACGCAGTATTTT.

The rearrangement links TRBV19 to TRBJ2-2; 10 positions agree with TRBD1. With V trimmed by 3 bases and J by 6 bases, 4 bases remained unmatched. Germline values: CDR1 LNHDA, CDR2 SQIVND (reference sequence). CDR3 length: 15 amino acids. CDR3 in amino acids: CASSMGQGQSGELFF. The DNA of the CDR3 is TGTGCCAGTAGTATGGGACAGGGGCAATCCGGGGAGCTGTTTTTT.

This chain connects TRBV6-1 to TRBJ2-3; D unresolved. The V end was cut by 2 bases, the J end by 0 bases, with 9 bases between. Per the germline V gene, CDR1 is MNHNS and CDR2 is SASEGT. The CDR3 covers 15 residues. CDR3 amino acids: CASSEPTTSTDTQYF. The CDR3 DNA reads as TGTGCCAGCAGTGAACCAACGACTAGCACAGATACGCAGTATTTT.

The chain joins TRBV27 to TRBJ2-7; D unresolved. V was trimmed by 4 bases and J by 0 bases, leaving 13 bases between them. The CDR3 has 15 residues. CDR1 and CDR2 from the germline V gene are MNHEY and SMNVEV (reference sequence). The CDR3 here is CASSSISGFSYEQYF. CDR3 nucleotide sequence: TGTGCCAGCAGTTCAATTTCGGGTTTCTCCTACGAGCAGTACTTC.

V gene TRBV6-1 combines with J gene TRBJ1-1; 11 nucleotides line up with TRBD1. Trimming removed 0 bases from V and 7 bases from J; junction bases left unmatched: 10. CDR1 MNHNS and CDR2 SASEGT come from the germline V gene. CDR3 length: 17 residues. The CDR3 protein is CASSEASGRTGGLEAFF. CDR3 nucleotides: TGTGCCAGCAGTGAAGCCTCCGGCCGGACAGGGGGCCTTGAAGCTTTCTTT.

This chain connects TRBV6-5 to TRBJ2-5; 13 positions agree with TRBD2. The closer fit of TRBJ2-7 to the DNA end suggests the J call may be wrong. CDR1 and CDR2 (germline): MNHEY, SVGAGI. The CDR3 length is 15 residues. CDR3 in DNA: TGTGCCAGCAGCTACGGACTAGCGGGGGCCTACGAGCAGTACTTC. Its translation is CASSYGLAGAYEQYF.

The count of this clone is one. This chain joins TRBV7-3 and TRBJ2-2, with D tentatively TRBD1 (6 bases). The length of the CDR3 is 12 residues. Germline V CDR1 and CDR2: SGHTA, FQGTGA. V was trimmed by 4 bases and J by 8 bases, leaving 8 bases between them. In DNA form, the CDR3 reads TGTGCCAGCAGCTACAGGGTGGGGGAGCTGTTTTTT. Translation: CASSYRVGELFF.

V and J are TRBV18 and TRBJ2-2; no definite D call. CDR1 and CDR2 (germline): KGHSH, LQKENI. Deletions cut 3 bases from V and 4 bases from J, with 6 bases between. The length of the CDR3 is 13 residues. For the CDR3, the DNA is TGTGCCAGCTCACCTATAGCCACCGGGGAGCTGTTTTTT. This translates into CASSPIATGELFF.

The chain recombines TRBV7-9 with TRBJ2-6; D is perhaps TRBD1 (5 bases). Trimming removed 4 bases at V and 0 bases at J, with 16 bases between. The CDR3 has 18 residues. The germline CDR1 and CDR2 sequences are SEHNR and FQNEAQ (reference sequence). The CDR3 loop reads CASSSRTTTLSGANVLTF. The CDR3 DNA follows: TGTGCCAGCAGCTCCCGGACAACCACCCTCTCTGGGGCCAACGTCCTGACTTTC.

V gene TRBV6-1 combines with J gene TRBJ1-2; TRBD1 is a possible D gene (5 bases). The CDR3 extends over 16 amino acids. The V end lost 3 bases, the J end lost 7 bases, and 21 bases lay between the germline ends. Germline CDR1 is MNHNS and CDR2 is SASEGT. This CDR3 reads CASSEAVGGTSGGYTF. The CDR3 nucleotides are TGTGCCAGCAGTGAGGCGGTCGGGGGGACTTCGGGTGGCTACACCTTC.

This clone is a singleton in its sample. The chain couples TRBV9 to TRBJ2-2; possible D gene TRBD2, 5 bases. Germline V lookup: CDR1 SGDLS, CDR2 YYNGEE. The CDR3 length is 17 residues. V was cut by 0 bases and J by 0 bases, with 12 bases left in between. CDR3 residues: CASSVDYGSANTGELFF. Here the CDR3 DNA reads TGTGCCAGCAGCGTAGATTACGGTAGCGCGAACACCGGGGAGCTGTTTTTT.

The chain joins TRBV9 to TRBJ2-1, with a weak D call TRBD2 (6 bases). V shed 1 base and J shed 9 bases, with 23 bases lying between them. Germline values: CDR1 SGDLS, CDR2 YYNGEE. This CDR3 region has 17 residues. The CDR3 spells CASSVLGGSVFGGEQFF. For the CDR3, the DNA is TGTGCCAGCAGCGTACTAGGAGGGAGTGTTTTTGGCGGTGAGCAGTTCTTC.

The V call is TRBV5-5, the J call TRBJ1-2; a possible D gene is TRBD1 (6 bases). V lost 4 bases and J lost 4, with 20 bases in between. In germline, CDR1 is SGHKS, CDR2 YYEKEE (reference sequence). CDR3 length: 16 residues. This CDR3 reads CASSEGGFGGPYGYTF. CDR3 DNA: TGTGCCAGCAGCGAGGGAGGGTTCGGGGGCCCCTATGGCTACACCTTC.

The V call is TRBV30, the J call TRBJ1-2; 11 positions match TRBD1. CDR3 length: 13 amino acids. CDR1 GTSNPN and CDR2 SVGIG come from the germline V gene (reference sequence). V lost 5 bases to trimming and J lost 5 bases; unmatched junction nucleotides: 4. The CDR3 nucleotides are TGTGCCTGGCTTGGGACAGGGGGGTATGGCTACACCTTC. This translates into CAWLGTGGYGYTF. Combining the CDR3 with reference TRBV30 and TRBJ1-2 gives the whole variable domain SQTIHQWPATLVQPVGSPLSLECTVEGTSNPNLYWYRQAAGRGLQLLFYSVGIGQISSEVPQNLSASRPQDRQFILSSKKLLLSDSGFYLCAWLGTGGYGYTFGSGTRLTVV.

This clone has more than one count but fewer than ten. V gene TRBV2 combines with J gene TRBJ2-7, with D possibly TRBD1 on 6 matching bases. The germline V gene encodes CDR1 SNHLY and CDR2 FYNNEI. This CDR3 contains 15 residues. V was pared by 4 bases and J by 4 bases, with 17 bases between. As DNA, the CDR3 is TGTGCCAGCAGTGTAAGAGCAGGGACATCGTACGAGCAGTACTTC. This codes for CASSVRAGTSYEQYF. Looking up the rest from reference TRBV2 and TRBJ2-7 gives the full variable domain: EPEVTQTPSHQVTQMGQEVILRCVPISNHLYFYWYRQILGQKVEFLVSFYNNEISEKSEIFDDQFSVERPDGSNFTLKIRSTKLEDSAMYFCASSVRAGTSYEQYFGPGTRLTVT.

The chain joins TRBV10-3 to TRBJ1-1, with a weak D call TRBD1 (6 bases). V was trimmed by 6 bases and J by 3 bases, leaving 20 bases between them. Per the germline V gene, CDR1 is ENHRY and CDR2 is SYGVKD. This CDR3 is 16 amino acids long. The CDR3 loop is CAISGLLGGPDTEAFF. CDR3 nucleotides: TGTGCCATCAGCGGCCTCCTGGGGGGGCCGGACACTGAAGCTTTCTTT.

The V call is TRBV7-9, the J call TRBJ2-1; weak D call: TRBD1 (5 bases). This CDR3 comprises 12 residues. Per the germline V gene, CDR1 is SEHNR and CDR2 is FQNEAQ (reference sequence). Trimming pared 5 bases from V and 10 bases from J, leaving 12 bases between. The CDR3 region is CASSEDNLEQFF. CDR3 in DNA: TGTGCCAGCAGCGAGGACAACTTAGAGCAGTTCTTC.

The chain combines TRBV7-2 with TRBJ1-3; D may be TRBD1 (5 bases). Germline values: CDR1 SGHTA, CDR2 FQGNSA. The CDR3 contains 15 residues. V lost 5 bases and J lost 0, with 11 bases in between. CDR3 protein: CASSLPQGSGNTIYF. The CDR3 nucleotides read TGTGCCAGCAGCCTACCCCAGGGCTCTGGAAACACCATATATTTT.

This clone was seen once. The chain combines TRBV7-8 with TRBJ2-5; D is ambiguous. The length of the CDR3 is 16 residues. Germline V CDR1 and CDR2: SGHVS, FQNEAQ. The V end lost 1 base, the J end lost 2 bases, and 14 bases lay between the germline ends. The CDR3 spells CASSLGRGTAQETQYF. The CDR3 DNA follows: TGTGCCAGCAGCTTAGGTCGAGGTACCGCGCAAGAGACCCAGTACTTC.

The chain links TRBV7-8 to TRBJ1-5, with D uncertain. The V gene lost 1 base and the J gene lost 0 bases, with 10 bases spanning the gap. The CDR3 runs 16 residues. Germline V gene sequence: CDR1 SGHVS, CDR2 FQNEAQ. In nucleotides, the CDR3 is TGTGCCAGCAGCTTAGTGAGAAGCAATAGCAATCAGCCCCAGCATTTT. Residues: CASSLVRSNSNQPQHF.